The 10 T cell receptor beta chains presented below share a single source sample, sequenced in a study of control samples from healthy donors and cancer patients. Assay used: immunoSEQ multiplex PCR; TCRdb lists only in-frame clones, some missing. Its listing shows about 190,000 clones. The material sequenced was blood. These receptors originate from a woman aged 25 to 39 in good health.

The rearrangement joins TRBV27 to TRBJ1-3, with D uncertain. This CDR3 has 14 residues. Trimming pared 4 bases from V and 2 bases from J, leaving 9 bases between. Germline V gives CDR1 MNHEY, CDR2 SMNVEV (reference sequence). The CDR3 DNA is TGTGCCAGCAGTTCGGCAGTCACTGGAAACACCATATATTTT. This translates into CASSSAVTGNTIYF.

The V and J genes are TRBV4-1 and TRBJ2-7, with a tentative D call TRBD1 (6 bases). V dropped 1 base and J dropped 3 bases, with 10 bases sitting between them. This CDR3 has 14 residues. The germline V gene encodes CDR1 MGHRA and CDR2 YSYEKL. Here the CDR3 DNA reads TGCGCCAGCAGCCAAGCACCAGGGGACTACGAGCAGTACTTC. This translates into CASSQAPGDYEQYF.

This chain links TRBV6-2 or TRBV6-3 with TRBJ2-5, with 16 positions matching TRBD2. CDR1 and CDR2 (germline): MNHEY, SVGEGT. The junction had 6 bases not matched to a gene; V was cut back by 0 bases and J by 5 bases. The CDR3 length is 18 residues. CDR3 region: CASSYSKMGLAGGETQYF. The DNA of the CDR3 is TGTGCCAGCAGTTACTCGAAAATGGGACTAGCGGGGGGGGAGACCCAGTACTTC.

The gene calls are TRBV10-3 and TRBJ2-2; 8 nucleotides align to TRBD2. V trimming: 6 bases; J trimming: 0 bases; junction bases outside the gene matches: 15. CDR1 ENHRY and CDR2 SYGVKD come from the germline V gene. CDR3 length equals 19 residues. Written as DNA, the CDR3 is TGTGCCATCAGCGAAACCCCCGGGGGGGCGACTGCGAACACCGGGGAGCTGTTTTTT. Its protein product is CAISETPGGATANTGELFF.

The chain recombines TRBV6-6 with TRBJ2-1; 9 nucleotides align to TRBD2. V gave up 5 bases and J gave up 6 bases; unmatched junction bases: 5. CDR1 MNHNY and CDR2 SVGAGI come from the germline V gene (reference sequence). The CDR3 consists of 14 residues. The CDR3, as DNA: TGTGCCAGCAGTCCGGGACTAGCACCCAATGAGCAGTTCTTC. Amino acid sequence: CASSPGLAPNEQFF.

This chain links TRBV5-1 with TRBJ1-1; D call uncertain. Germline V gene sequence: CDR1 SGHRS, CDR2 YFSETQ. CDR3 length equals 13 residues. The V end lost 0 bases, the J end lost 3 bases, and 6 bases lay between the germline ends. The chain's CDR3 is CASSLASHTEAFF. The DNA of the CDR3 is TGCGCCAGCAGCTTGGCCAGTCACACTGAAGCTTTCTTT.

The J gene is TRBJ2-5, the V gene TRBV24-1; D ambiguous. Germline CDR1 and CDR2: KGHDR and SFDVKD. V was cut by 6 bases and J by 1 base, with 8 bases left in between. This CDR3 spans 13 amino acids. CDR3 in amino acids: CATSPGIQETQYF. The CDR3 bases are TGTGCCACCAGTCCAGGAATCCAAGAGACCCAGTACTTC.

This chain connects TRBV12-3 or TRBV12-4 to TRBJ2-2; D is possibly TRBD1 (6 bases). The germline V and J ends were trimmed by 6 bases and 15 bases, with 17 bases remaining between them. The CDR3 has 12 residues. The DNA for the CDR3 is TGTGCCAGCAGCTTAACAAACAGGGCGTTGTTTTTT. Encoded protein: CASSLTNRALFF.

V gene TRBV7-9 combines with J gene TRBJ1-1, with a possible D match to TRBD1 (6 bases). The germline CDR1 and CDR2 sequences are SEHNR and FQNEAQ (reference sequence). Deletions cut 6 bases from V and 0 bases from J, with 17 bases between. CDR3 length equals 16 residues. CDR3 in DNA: TGTGCCAGCAGTTCAACTACAGGGCTCTTGAACACTGAAGCTTTCTTT. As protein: CASSSTTGLLNTEAFF.

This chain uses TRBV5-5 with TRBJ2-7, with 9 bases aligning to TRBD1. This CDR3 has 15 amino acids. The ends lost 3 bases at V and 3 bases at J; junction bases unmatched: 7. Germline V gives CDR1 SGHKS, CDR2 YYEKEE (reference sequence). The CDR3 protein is CASSYGTGKGYEQYF. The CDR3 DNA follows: TGTGCCAGCAGCTACGGGACAGGGAAAGGCTACGAGCAGTACTTC.